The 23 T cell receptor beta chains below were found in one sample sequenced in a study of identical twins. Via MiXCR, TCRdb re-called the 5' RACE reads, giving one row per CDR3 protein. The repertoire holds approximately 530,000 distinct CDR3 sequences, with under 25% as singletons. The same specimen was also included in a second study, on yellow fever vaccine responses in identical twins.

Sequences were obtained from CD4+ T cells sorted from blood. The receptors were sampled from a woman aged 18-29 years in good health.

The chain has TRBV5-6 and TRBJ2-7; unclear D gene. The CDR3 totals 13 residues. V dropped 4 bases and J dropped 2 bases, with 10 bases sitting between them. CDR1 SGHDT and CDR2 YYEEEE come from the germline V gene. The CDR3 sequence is CASSVVGTYEQYF. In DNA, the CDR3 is TGTGCCAGCAGCGTAGTTGGTACCTACGAGCAGTACTTC.

CDR3 loop: CASSRTGTHYGYTF. The CDR3 DNA is TGTGCCAGCAGCCGAACAGGGACTCACTATGGCTACACCTTC. This chain joins TRBV28 and TRBJ1-2; TRBD1 is a possible D gene (6 bases). This CDR3 has 14 residues. V was clipped by 6 bases and J by 3 bases, with 14 bases between them. Germline loops: CDR1 MDHEN, CDR2 SYDVKM.

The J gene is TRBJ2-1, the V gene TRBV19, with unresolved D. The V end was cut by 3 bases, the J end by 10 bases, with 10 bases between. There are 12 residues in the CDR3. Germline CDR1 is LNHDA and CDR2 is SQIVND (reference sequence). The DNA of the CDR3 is TGTGCCAGTAGTATTTCTGCCGGCGAGCAGTTCTTC. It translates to CASSISAGEQFF.

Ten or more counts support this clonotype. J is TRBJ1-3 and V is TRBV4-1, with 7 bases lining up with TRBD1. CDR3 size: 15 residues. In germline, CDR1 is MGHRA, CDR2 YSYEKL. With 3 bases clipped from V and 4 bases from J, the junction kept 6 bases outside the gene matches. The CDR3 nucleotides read TGCGCCAGCAGCCAGATGGGACAGCAAGGAAACACCATATATTTT. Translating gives CASSQMGQQGNTIYF.

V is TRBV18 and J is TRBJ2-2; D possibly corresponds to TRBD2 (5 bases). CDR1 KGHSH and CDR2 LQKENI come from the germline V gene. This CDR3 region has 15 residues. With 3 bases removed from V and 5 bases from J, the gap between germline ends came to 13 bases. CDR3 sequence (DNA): TGTGCCAGCTCACCGGGGAATGGAGGAACCGGGGAGCTGTTTTTT. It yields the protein CASSPGNGGTGELFF.

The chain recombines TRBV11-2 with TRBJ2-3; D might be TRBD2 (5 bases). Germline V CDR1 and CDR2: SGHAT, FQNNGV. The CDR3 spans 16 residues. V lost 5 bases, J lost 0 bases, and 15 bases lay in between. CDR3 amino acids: CASSLTTMTSTDTQYF. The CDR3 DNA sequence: TGTGCCAGCAGCCTAACGACTATGACTAGCACAGATACGCAGTATTTT. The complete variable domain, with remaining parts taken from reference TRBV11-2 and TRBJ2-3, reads EAGVAQSPRYKIIEKRQSVAFWCNPISGHATLYWYQQILGQGPKLLIQFQNNGVVDDSQLPKDRFSAERLKGVDSTLKIQPAKLEDSAVYLCASSLTTMTSTDTQYFGPGTRLTVL.

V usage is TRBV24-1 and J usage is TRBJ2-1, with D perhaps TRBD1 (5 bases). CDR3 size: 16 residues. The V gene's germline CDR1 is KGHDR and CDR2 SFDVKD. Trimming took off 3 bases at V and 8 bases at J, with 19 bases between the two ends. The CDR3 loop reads CATSDPQGTVSHEQFF. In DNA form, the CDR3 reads TGTGCCACCAGTGATCCGCAGGGAACGGTTAGCCATGAGCAGTTCTTC.

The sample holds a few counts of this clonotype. The CDR3 DNA sequence: TGTGCCAGCAGTTTAAGGTTAGGGGCCAACACTGAAGCTTTCTTT. Residues: CASSLRLGANTEAFF. V usage is TRBV12-3 or TRBV12-4 and J usage is TRBJ1-1; a weak D match, TRBD1 (5 bases). The V gene lost 2 bases and the J gene lost 2 bases, with 12 bases spanning the gap. The CDR3 spans 15 residues.

CDR3 nucleotide sequence: TGCAGCGTCAGGGCGGGGGTGGCTTACAATGAGCAGTTCTTC. Translation gives CSVRAGVAYNEQFF. The genes are TRBV29-1 and TRBJ2-1; TRBD2 matches 7 bases. There are 14 residues in the CDR3. Trimming removed 6 bases from V and 4 bases from J; junction bases left unmatched: 9. Germline CDR1 reads SQVTM; CDR2 reads ANQGSEA.

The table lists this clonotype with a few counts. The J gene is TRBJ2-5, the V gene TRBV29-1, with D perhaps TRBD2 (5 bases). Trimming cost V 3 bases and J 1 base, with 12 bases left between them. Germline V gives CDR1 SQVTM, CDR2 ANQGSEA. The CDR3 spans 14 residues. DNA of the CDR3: TGCAGCGTTGACCCAATCAGCGGCCAAGAGACCCAGTACTTC. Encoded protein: CSVDPISGQETQYF.

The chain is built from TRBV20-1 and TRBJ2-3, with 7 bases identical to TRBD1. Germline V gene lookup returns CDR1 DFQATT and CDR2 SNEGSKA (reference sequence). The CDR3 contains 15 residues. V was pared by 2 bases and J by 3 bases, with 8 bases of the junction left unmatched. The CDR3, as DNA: TGCAGTGCTAGAAAAGAGACAGGGTTGACAGATACGCAGTATTTT. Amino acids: CSARKETGLTDTQYF.

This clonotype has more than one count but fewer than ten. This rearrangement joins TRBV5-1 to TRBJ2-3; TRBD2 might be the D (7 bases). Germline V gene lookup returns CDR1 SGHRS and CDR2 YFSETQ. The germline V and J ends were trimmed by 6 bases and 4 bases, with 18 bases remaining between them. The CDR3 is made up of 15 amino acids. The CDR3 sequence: CASTGGLRWPDTQYF. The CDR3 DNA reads TGCGCCAGCACCGGGGGGCTCAGGTGGCCAGATACGCAGTATTTT.

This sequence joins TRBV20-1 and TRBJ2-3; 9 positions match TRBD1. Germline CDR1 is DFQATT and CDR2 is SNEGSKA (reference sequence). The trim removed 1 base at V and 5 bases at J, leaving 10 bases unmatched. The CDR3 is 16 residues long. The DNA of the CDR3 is TGCAGTGCTAGAGCAACAGGGGGCGCGTTTGGAGATACGCAGTATTTT. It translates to CSARATGGAFGDTQYF.

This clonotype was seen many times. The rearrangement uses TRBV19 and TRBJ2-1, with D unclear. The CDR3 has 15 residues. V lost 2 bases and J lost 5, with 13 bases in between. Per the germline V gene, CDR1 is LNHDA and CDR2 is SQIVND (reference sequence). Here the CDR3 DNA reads TGTGCCAGTAGTATATGGGGTTTGGGGAACAATGAGCAGTTCTTC. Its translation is CASSIWGLGNNEQFF.

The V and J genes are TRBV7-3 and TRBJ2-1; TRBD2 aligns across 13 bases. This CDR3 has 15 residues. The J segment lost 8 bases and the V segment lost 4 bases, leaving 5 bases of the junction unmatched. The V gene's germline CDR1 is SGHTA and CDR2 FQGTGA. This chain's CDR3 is CASSSGTSGIDEQFF. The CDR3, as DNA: TGTGCCAGCAGCTCCGGGACTAGCGGGATCGATGAGCAGTTCTTC.

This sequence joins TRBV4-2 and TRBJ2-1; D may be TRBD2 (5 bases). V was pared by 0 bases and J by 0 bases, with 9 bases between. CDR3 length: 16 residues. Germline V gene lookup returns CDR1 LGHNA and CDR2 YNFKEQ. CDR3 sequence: CASSQESRGSYNEQFF. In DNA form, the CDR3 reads TGTGCCAGCAGCCAAGAGAGTCGGGGCTCCTACAATGAGCAGTTCTTC.

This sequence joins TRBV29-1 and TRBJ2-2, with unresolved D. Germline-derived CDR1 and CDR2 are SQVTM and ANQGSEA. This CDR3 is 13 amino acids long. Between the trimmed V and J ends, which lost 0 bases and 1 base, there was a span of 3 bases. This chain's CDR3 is CSVEDGNTGELFF. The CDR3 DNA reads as TGCAGCGTTGAAGACGGGAACACCGGGGAGCTGTTTTTT.

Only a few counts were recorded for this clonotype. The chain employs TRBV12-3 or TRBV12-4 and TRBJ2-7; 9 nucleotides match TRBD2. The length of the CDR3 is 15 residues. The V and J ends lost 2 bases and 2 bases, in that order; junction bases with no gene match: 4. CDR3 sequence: CASSLPRGRAYEQYF. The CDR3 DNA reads TGTGCCAGCAGTTTACCTCGCGGGAGGGCCTACGAGCAGTACTTC.

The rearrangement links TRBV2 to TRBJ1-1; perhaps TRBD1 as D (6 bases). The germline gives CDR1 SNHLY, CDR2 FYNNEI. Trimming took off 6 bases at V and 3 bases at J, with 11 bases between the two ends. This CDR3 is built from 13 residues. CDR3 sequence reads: CASRSQGYTEAFF. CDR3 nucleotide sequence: TGTGCCAGCAGATCACAGGGATACACTGAAGCTTTCTTT. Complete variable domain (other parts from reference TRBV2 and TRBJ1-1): EPEVTQTPSHQVTQMGQEVILRCVPISNHLYFYWYRQILGQKVEFLVSFYNNEISEKSEIFDDQFSVERPDGSNFTLKIRSTKLEDSAMYFCASRSQGYTEAFFGQGTRLTVV.

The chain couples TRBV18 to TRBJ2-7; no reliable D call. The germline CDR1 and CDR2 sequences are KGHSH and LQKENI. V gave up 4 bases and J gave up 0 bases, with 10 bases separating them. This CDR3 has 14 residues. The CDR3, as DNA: TGTGCCAGCTCACTGCACAAAGGCTCCTACGAGCAGTACGTC. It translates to CASSLHKGSYEQYV.

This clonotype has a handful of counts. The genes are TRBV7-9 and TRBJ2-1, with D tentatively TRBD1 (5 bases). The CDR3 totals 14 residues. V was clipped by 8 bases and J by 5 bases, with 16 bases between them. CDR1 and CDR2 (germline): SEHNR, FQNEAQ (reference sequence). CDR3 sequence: CASGHRYRNNEQFF. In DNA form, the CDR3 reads TGTGCCAGCGGACACAGGTACCGGAACAATGAGCAGTTCTTC.

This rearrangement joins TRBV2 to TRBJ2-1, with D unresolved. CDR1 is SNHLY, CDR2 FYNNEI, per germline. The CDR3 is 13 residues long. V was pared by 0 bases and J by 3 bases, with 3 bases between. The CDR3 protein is CASSEALYNEQFF. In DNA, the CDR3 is TGTGCCAGCAGTGAAGCGCTCTACAATGAGCAGTTCTTC.

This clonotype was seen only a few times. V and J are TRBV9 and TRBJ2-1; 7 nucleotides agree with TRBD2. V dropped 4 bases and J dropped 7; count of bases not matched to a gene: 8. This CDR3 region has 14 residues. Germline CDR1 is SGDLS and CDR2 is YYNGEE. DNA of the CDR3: TGTGCCAGCAGCCCCGTGGGAGGGTTTAATGAGCAGTTCTTC. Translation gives CASSPVGGFNEQFF.